Listed here is a single T cell receptor (beta chain). The target of this receptor is not known. Within one base of it there is no much larger clone, and no base qualities were kept. The data originate from a study of T cells after yellow fever vaccination (dated by TCRdb to between 2018 and 2020). The study in broad terms: The SMART-Seq v4 Ultra Low Input RNA kit was used to prepare libraries from fractions with low cell numbers. Bulk PBMC replicates and cell subsets were isolated from blood drawn at multiple timepoints before and after both primary and secondary immunization. To follow T-cell clones before and after primary and booster YFV17D yellow fever vaccination, bulk TCR alpha and beta repertoires were sequenced over time. Two healthy male donors made up the cohort, one aged 18 to 30 years and the other aged 30 to 39 years.

TCR cDNA was synthesized by 5'RACE template switching, which introduced a universal primer site and unique molecular identifiers. Priming of cDNA synthesis was performed from both the TCR alpha and TCR beta constant segments. Two PCR steps were used to amplify libraries, with sample barcodes and sequencing adapters being added in the second step. Sequencing of the libraries was done on either Illumina HiSeq 2500 (2x100 bp) or NovaSeq (2x150 bp). The study's processing was this. Demultiplexing of reads and collapsing into UMI consensus sequences were performed with MIGEC, and V(D)J alignment was carried out with MiXCR. Vaccine-responding clonotypes were identified with edgeR using replicate PBMC samples, with FDR below 0.01 and a log2 fold change above 5 up to day 15 being required. Each bulk clonotype was labeled CD4 or CD8 based on which sequenced repertoire, CD4 or CD8, contained the clonotype at higher abundance. TCRdb reworked the public reads: Q25 trimming with fastp, MiXCR clone assembly, productive beta chains retained. One record per CDR3 amino acid sequence lists the most common genes and DNA. TCRdb, not the authors, supplied the V and J calls. The sample profile shows about 510,000 distinct CDR3 sequences; 20% to 25% of them were found once. About 16% of the sample comes from the top ten.

General conclusions and limits of the study: Compared with the primary T-cell response, the secondary T-cell response was weaker but faster, peaking on day 5 rather than day 15. Only a couple of donors were included in the study, so the extent to which the findings can be generalized is limited. Computational filtering was required because FACS-sorted repertoires could contain abundant contaminating clonotypes from the bulk population. A small fraction of clonotypes showed up in both the CD4 and CD8 compartments, probably as a result of convergent recombination. Most clones expanded after primary vaccination were re-detected after the booster (96% of CD4 and roughly 85% of CD8), suggesting broad memory maintenance.

What the treatment or condition label conveys for this sample: live attenuated yellow fever vaccine strain. At every blood-draw timepoint, two biological replicates of bulk PBMCs were collected. PBMCs were isolated from peripheral blood using a standard Ficoll-Paque protocol. TriZol was used to extract RNA from bulk PBMCs, from CD4 and CD8 fractions, and from dextramer-positive and dextramer-negative fractions. The CDR3 covers 14 residues, taking in both the cysteine and the phenylalanine. Only the CDR3 DNA stays, 42 bases, in frame from base 1. CDR1 and CDR2, per the germline V gene (reference sequence), are SEHNR and FQNEAQ. V is pruned by 2 bases and J by 2 bases, leaving 2 bases of the junction without a gene match.

The sample in question was PBMCs, obtained about 21 days after the first yellow fever vaccination. The chain links TRBV7-9 with TRBJ2-5; 7 bases in the junction line up with TRBD1. The source of this sequence is a man aged 18 to 30 who received the YFV17D yellow fever vaccine. The DNA sequence is as follows: TGTGCCAGCAGCTTAAGGGGACAGCAAGAGACCCAGTACTTC. It translates to CASSLRGQQETQYF.